One and the same sample provided the 26 T cell receptor beta chains below, sequenced in a study of esophageal squamous cell carcinoma under preoperative chemotherapy. MiXCR, run by TCRdb on the PCR reads, gives a single entry per CDR3 protein. The data contain tens of thousands of distinct CDR3 sequences, 50% to 60% of them singletons. Time point of the sample: after preoperative PTX-NDP chemotherapy. This specimen was acquired from a patient given preoperative chemotherapy. The origin of the receptors is a human donor with esophageal squamous cell carcinoma. The donor label of this sample is uncertain.

This rearrangement joins TRBV7-3 to TRBJ2-2; 7 nucleotides match TRBD1. The CDR3 has 13 amino acids. Germline V gives CDR1 SGHTA, CDR2 FQGTGA. V lost 5 bases to trimming and J lost 6 bases; unmatched junction nucleotides: 3. CDR3 nucleotide sequence: TGTGCCAGCAGCACAACAGGGGCCGGGGAGCTGTTTTTT. Translating it yields CASSTTGAGELFF.

For this clonotype: A read error may produce the germline difference seen at one junction end. This sequence joins TRBV7-2 and TRBJ2-5; 13 bases line up with TRBD2. CDR1 and CDR2 from the germline V gene are SGHTA and FQGNSA. The CDR3 consists of 18 residues. CDR3 amino acids: CASSLGLAGGRDQDTQYF. The CDR3 nucleotides are TGTGCCAGCAGCTTAGGACTAGCGGGGGGCCGTGACCAAGACACCCAGTACTTC.

A word on this clonotype: One junction end does not reproduce the germline sequence, and a read error may be involved. This chain joins TRBV7-2 and TRBJ2-3; TRBD2 is a possible D gene (6 bases). The CDR3 loop spans 15 amino acids. CDR1 is SGHTA, CDR2 FQGNSA, per germline. CDR3 bases: TGTGCCAGCAGATTAGCGGTGGTGAACACCGAGACGCAGTATTTT. This sequence encodes CASRLAVVNTETQYF.

This clonotype is judged medium-sized. V gene TRBV12-3 or TRBV12-4 combines with J gene TRBJ2-5; a possible D gene is TRBD2 (5 bases). V lost 3 bases and J lost 11, with 13 bases in between. The CDR3 is 12 residues long. In DNA, the CDR3 is TGTGCCAGCAGTTTGGGATCGAGGGAGCAGTACTTC. It encodes CASSLGSREQYF.

This chain uses TRBV20-1 with TRBJ2-2, with 10 bases matching TRBD1. From germline, CDR1 is DFQATT and CDR2 SNEGSKA (reference sequence). V was pared by 3 bases and J by 0 bases, with 7 bases of the junction left unmatched. This CDR3 comprises 17 residues. The CDR3 spells CSARDLGQGPNTGELFF. The CDR3 DNA is TGCAGTGCTAGGGACCTGGGACAGGGGCCGAACACCGGGGAGCTGTTTTTT.

Only one count was recorded for this clonotype. Germline and junction disagree at one end, which may indicate a read error. The rearrangement uses TRBV19 and TRBJ2-5, with D perhaps matching TRBD1 or TRBD2 (7 bases each). The CDR3 totals 15 residues. Per the germline V gene, CDR1 is LNHDA and CDR2 is SQIVND (reference sequence). The CDR3 is CARGQGGGGQETQYF. The CDR3 coding sequence is TGTGCCAGGGGGCAGGGGGGCGGGGGCCAAGAGACCCAGTATTTC.

This clonotype was recorded at least ten times. The conserved closing phenylalanine or tryptophan is absent in this CDR3, likely reflecting a read error. The rearrangement uses TRBV6-1 and TRBJ2-5; TRBD2 is a possible D gene (6 bases). V gave up 7 bases and J gave up 1 base, with 10 bases separating them. Germline CDR1 reads MNHNS; CDR2 reads SASEGT. The CDR3 extends over 13 amino acids. The CDR3 DNA reads as TGTGCCAGCACGCGGGACTTCCAAGAGACCCAGTACTTA. Amino acid sequence: CASTRDFQETQYL.

V gene TRBV7-8 combines with J gene TRBJ1-1; D is possibly TRBD1 (5 bases). V lost 1 base, J lost 4 bases, and 7 bases lay in between. The CDR3 contains 13 residues. Looked up from germline, CDR1 is SGHVS and CDR2 is FQNEAQ. As DNA, the CDR3 is TGTGCCAGCAGCTTAGATAGGGGCACTGAAGCTTTCTTT. It encodes CASSLDRGTEAFF.

This clonotype was counted at least ten times. V and J are TRBV12-3 or TRBV12-4 and TRBJ1-1, with TRBD1 matching 10 bases. The CDR3 consists of 16 residues. After removal of 3 bases from V and 4 bases from J, the junction contained 8 bases not matched to a gene. CDR3 sequence reads: CASSLGQGIFSTEAFF. The DNA for the CDR3 is TGTGCCAGCAGTTTGGGACAGGGGATCTTTAGCACTGAAGCTTTCTTT.

A few counts support this clonotype. The chain couples TRBV6-5 to TRBJ1-2, with 11 nucleotides matching TRBD1. There are 16 residues in the CDR3. V lost 1 base, J lost 3 bases, and 4 bases stayed unmatched. Germline V CDR1 and CDR2: MNHEY, SVGAGI. The CDR3 DNA is TGTGCCAGCAGTTACTTGAGGACAGGGGGCCACTATGGCTACACCTTC. Protein sequence: CASSYLRTGGHYGYTF.

This clonotype came up a few times. The CDR3 DNA sequence: TGTGCCAGCAGTATTATCCAGACAGCCACCTATGGCTACACCTTC. As protein: CASSIIQTATYGYTF. The chain links TRBV28 to TRBJ1-2; tentatively, D is TRBD1 (5 bases). The CDR3 sequence is 15 residues long. V lost 5 bases to trimming and J lost 4 bases, with 17 bases between them. Germline loops: CDR1 MDHEN, CDR2 SYDVKM.

This clonotype came up a few times. The chain carries TRBV6-1 and TRBJ1-3; a weak D match, TRBD1 (5 bases). This CDR3 is built from 19 residues. Looked up from germline, CDR1 is MNHNS and CDR2 is SASEGT. V lost 6 bases, J lost 0 bases, and 24 bases lay in between. The CDR3 region is CASRRFRTPKGLSGNTIYF. Here the CDR3 DNA reads TGTGCCAGCAGACGATTTAGGACACCGAAAGGCCTCTCTGGAAACACCATATATTTT.

This clonotype was picked up many times. The chain couples TRBV6-2 or TRBV6-3 to TRBJ2-1; 12 bases agree with TRBD2. The germline gives CDR1 MNHEY, CDR2 SVGEGT. The CDR3 has 16 amino acids. The V and J ends lost 3 bases and 5 bases, in that order; junction bases with no gene match: 5. The CDR3 bases are TGTGCCAGCAGTTATTCCGGACTAGCGGGGAACAATGAGCAGTTCTTC. Protein: CASSYSGLAGNNEQFF.

The chain employs TRBV7-2 and TRBJ2-6, with D possibly matching TRBD1 (5 bases). This CDR3 is 13 amino acids long. The V end was cut by 3 bases, the J end by 13 bases, with 13 bases between. Germline V lookup: CDR1 SGHTA, CDR2 FQGNSA. CDR3 bases: TGTGCCAGCAGCTTGTGGGGCCAGGAGGTCCTGACTTTC. Its protein is CASSLWGQEVLTF.

The rearrangement links TRBV5-4 to TRBJ2-2; 11 nucleotides line up with TRBD2. This CDR3 is 18 amino acids long. J gave up 0 bases and V 0 bases, and 4 bases lay outside the gene matches. Germline V gene sequence: CDR1 SGHNT, CDR2 YYREEE (reference sequence). The CDR3 protein is CASSLGLAGGANTGELFF. The CDR3 DNA sequence: TGTGCCAGCAGCTTGGGGCTAGCGGGGGGCGCGAACACCGGGGAGCTGTTTTTT.

The chain is built from TRBV12-3 or TRBV12-4 and TRBJ2-3; 11 bases are a match to TRBD2. Judging by the DNA end, TRBJ2-6 fits better; the J call may be wrong. The CDR3 covers 15 residues. Written as DNA, the CDR3 is TGTGCCAGCAGACCTACTAGCGGGGGTACAGACGCCCTGACTTTC. This codes for CASRPTSGGTDALTF.

The V and J genes are TRBV19 and TRBJ2-5; D is perhaps TRBD1 or TRBD2 (5 bases each). The CDR3 runs 17 residues. V lost 5 bases to trimming and J lost 0 bases, with 19 bases between them. Per the germline V gene, CDR1 is LNHDA and CDR2 is SQIVND (reference sequence). The CDR3 reads CASSPHLRRDDQETQYF. The CDR3 DNA reads TGTGCCAGTAGTCCACACCTCCGACGGGACGACCAAGAGACCCAGTACTTC.

Judged by abundance, this clonotype is medium-sized. The rearrangement links TRBV7-2 to TRBJ2-5; 9 bases line up with TRBD2. Germline trimming cut 5 bases from V and 11 bases from J; bases unmatched to any gene: 12. This CDR3 has 14 residues. Germline-derived CDR1 and CDR2 are SGHTA and FQGNSA. CDR3 nucleotides: TGTGCCAGCAGCCGGACTAGCGACCACAATGAGCAGTACTTC. This translates into CASSRTSDHNEQYF.

As regards this clonotype: Without the conserved terminal phenylalanine or tryptophan, this CDR3 likely stems from a read error. No DNA is shown, since the ends of the CDR3 on it are uncertain; the CDR3 is the one TCRdb lists. This chain uses TRBV11-2 with TRBJ2-5; the table's TRBD1 call for D was not verified on the DNA. Germline-derived CDR1 and CDR2 are SGHAT and FQNNGV. The CDR3 extends over 16 residues, inclusive of both ends. CDR3 residues: CASSPPSSRPQATQYS.

A few counts support this clonotype. The chain joins TRBV7-3 to TRBJ2-7; D is possibly TRBD1 (6 bases). The CDR3 covers 14 residues. CDR1 is SGHTA and CDR2 is FQGTGA in the germline V gene. Trimming pared 5 bases from V and 3 bases from J, leaving 14 bases between. The CDR3 nucleotides read TGTGCCAGCAGCCACGGGACAAGGGGCTACGAGCAGTACTTC. It codes for CASSHGTRGYEQYF. The full variable domain, rest sourced from reference TRBV7-3 and TRBJ2-7, is GAGVSQTPSNKVTEKGKYVELRCDPISGHTALYWYRQSLGQGPEFLIYFQGTGAADDSGLPNDRFFAVRPEGSVSTLKIQRTERGDSAVYLCASSHGTRGYEQYFGPGTRLTVT.

This clonotype was seen repeatedly, ten times or more. This sequence joins TRBV7-2 and TRBJ2-5; D gene ambiguous. Germline V lookup: CDR1 SGHTA, CDR2 FQGNSA. V was trimmed by 2 bases and J by 7 bases, leaving 11 bases between them. There are 13 residues in the CDR3. CDR3 loop: CASSLPIDRTQYF. The CDR3 DNA reads as TGTGCCAGCAGCTTACCAATCGATAGGACCCAGTACTTC.

This clonotype was detected a few times. The chain links TRBV7-3 to TRBJ2-3, with TRBD2 matching over 11 bases. The V segment lost 0 bases and the J segment 6 bases; nucleotides outside the gene matches: 8. This CDR3 is built from 17 residues. Germline V gene sequence: CDR1 SGHTA, CDR2 FQGTGA. The CDR3 reads CASSLTGSGRARDTQYF. As DNA, the CDR3 is TGTGCCAGCAGCTTAACGGGTAGCGGGAGGGCCCGTGATACGCAGTATTTT.

This rearrangement joins TRBV6-5 to TRBJ2-3; D gene uncertain. With 0 bases removed from V and 4 bases from J, the gap between germline ends came to 5 bases. CDR1 MNHEY and CDR2 SVGAGI come from the germline V gene. This CDR3 has 13 amino acids. The CDR3 sequence is CASSYSFSDTQYF. The DNA of the CDR3 is TGTGCCAGCAGTTACTCTTTCTCAGATACGCAGTATTTT.

The chain links TRBV6-5 to TRBJ2-2; TRBD1 might be the D (6 bases). Per the germline V gene, CDR1 is MNHEY and CDR2 is SVGAGI. There are 17 residues in the CDR3. V shed 1 base and J shed 3 bases, with 15 bases lying between them. Written as DNA, the CDR3 is TGTGCCAGCAGTTACTGGGGGACAAGCGTCCACACCGGGGAGCTGTTTTTT. It is translated as CASSYWGTSVHTGELFF.

By sample share, this clonotype is medium-sized. The rearrangement joins TRBV7-2 to TRBJ2-1; 7 bases line up with TRBD2. The V gene end was trimmed by 0 bases and the J gene end by 14 bases; junction bases not matched to a gene: 4. Germline V gives CDR1 SGHTA, CDR2 FQGNSA. The length of the CDR3 is 12 residues. The CDR3 is CASSLARGVEFF. Written as DNA, the CDR3 is TGTGCCAGCAGCTTAGCTCGGGGGGTGGAGTTCTTC.

This clonotype was seen just once. The CDR3 spells CASSPRTGGGAKNIQYF. The CDR3 DNA is TGTGCCAGCAGCCCCCGGACTGGGGGAGGTGCCAAAAACATTCAGTACTTC. The chain combines TRBV7-2 with TRBJ2-4, with D tentatively TRBD2 (6 bases). V dropped 5 bases and J dropped 1 base, with 18 bases sitting between them. This CDR3 is built from 17 residues. The germline gives CDR1 SGHTA, CDR2 FQGNSA.